The rows below give T cell receptor beta chains drawn from one sample of a study of CD8 T cells in ankylosing spondylitis. TCRdb itself ran the 5' RACE reads through MiXCR, one entry per CDR3 protein. There are approximately 250,000 distinct CDR3 sequences in the sample; roughly 32% occur only once, and around 4.2% lies in the top ten. Source material: blood, either unsorted or a sorted T cell fraction (not recorded which). The receptors shown here come from a male donor with ankylosing spondylitis or in good health (not recorded which). Both conserved end residues are part of each CDR3. Fields, in order: V gene, CDR3 length, J gene, CDR3 protein.

TRBV6-5,17,TRBJ2-7,CASSSAGLGQGVHEQYF
TRBV27,16,TRBJ2-2,CASSLTGGGNTGELFF
TRBV5-1,15,TRBJ2-3,CASNVAGGPTDTQYF
TRBV29-1,12,TRBJ1-2,CSVETGIGGYTF
TRBV6-2/TRBV6-3,13,TRBJ2-6,CASIGSGANVLTF
TRBV20-1,13,TRBJ2-7,CSAREVGYYEQYF
TRBV10-3,11,TRBJ2-1,CAISDGREQFF
TRBV20-1,14,TRBJ2-7,CSARDRGWAYEQYF
TRBV6-1,16,TRBJ1-3,CASTQRSGGPGNTIYF
TRBV7-2,15,TRBJ2-1,CASSGDRGYYNEQFF
TRBV5-1,14,TRBJ1-2,CASSLQGPNYGYTF
TRBV20-1,13,TRBJ1-1,CSATSGDRVGAFF
TRBV6-1,15,TRBJ2-5,CASRGGANLQETQYF
TRBV9,13,TRBJ2-3,CASSARDTDTQYF
TRBV10-3,11,TRBJ2-3,CAISAGDTQYF
TRBV5-6,15,TRBJ2-1,CASSPSLAGRNEQFF
TRBV6-1,14,TRBJ1-6,CASRLTGGNSPLHF